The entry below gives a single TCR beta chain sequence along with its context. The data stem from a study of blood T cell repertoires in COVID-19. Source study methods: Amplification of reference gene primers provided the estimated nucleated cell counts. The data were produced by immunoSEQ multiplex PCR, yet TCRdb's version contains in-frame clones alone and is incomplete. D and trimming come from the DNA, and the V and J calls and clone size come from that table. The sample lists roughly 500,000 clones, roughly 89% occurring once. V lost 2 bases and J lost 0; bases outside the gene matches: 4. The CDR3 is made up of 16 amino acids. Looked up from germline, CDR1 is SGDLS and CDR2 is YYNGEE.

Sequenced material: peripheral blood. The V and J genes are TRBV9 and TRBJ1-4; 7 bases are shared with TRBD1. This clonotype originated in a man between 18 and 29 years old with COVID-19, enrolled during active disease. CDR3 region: CASSVGQLATNEKLFF. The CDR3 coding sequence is TGTGCCAGCAGCGTGGGACAGCTTGCAACTAATGAAAAACTGTTTTTT.